The 29 T cell receptor beta chains presented below share a single source sample, sequenced in a study of T cell responses to AZD1222 COVID-19 vaccine. Repertoires were generated with immunoSEQ multiplex PCR, while TCRdb's copy carries only in-frame clones and drops some. Of about 120,000 clones in the sample, roughly 88% are singletons; the top ten hold less than 10%. The source material was peripheral blood, sampled on day 0 of AZD1222 vaccination. Every receptor here comes from an adult in good health.

V usage is TRBV9 and J usage is TRBJ1-3; the D is unclear. CDR3 length: 12 residues. V gave up 2 bases and J gave up 2 bases, with 2 bases separating them. Germline CDR1 reads SGDLS; CDR2 reads YYNGEE. CDR3 sequence reads: CASSVPGNTIYF. DNA for the CDR3: TGTGCCAGCAGCGTCCCTGGAAACACCATATATTTT.

The chain couples TRBV24-1 to TRBJ2-2; TRBD2 agrees at 10 bases. CDR1 is KGHDR and CDR2 is SFDVKD in the germline V gene. Trimming at V came to 6 bases and at J to 1 base, leaving 4 bases not matched to a gene. The CDR3 runs 16 residues. The CDR3 nucleotides are TGTGCCACCAGTCTAGCGGGGGATCTGAACACCGGGGAGCTGTTTTTT. The encoded protein is CATSLAGDLNTGELFF.

The chain is built from TRBV10-3 and TRBJ2-7, with 7 bases matching TRBD1. With 6 bases clipped from V and 2 bases from J, the junction kept 1 base outside the gene matches. CDR3 length: 12 amino acids. Germline CDR1 ENHRY, CDR2 SYGVKD. The CDR3 region is CAIRTGPYEQYF. The CDR3 nucleotides read TGTGCCATCAGGACAGGGCCCTACGAGCAGTACTTC.

This sequence joins TRBV28 and TRBJ2-1; 11 nucleotides line up with TRBD2. The CDR3 is 16 amino acids. The ends lost 6 bases at V and 1 base at J; junction bases unmatched: 5. Germline V CDR1 and CDR2: MDHEN, SYDVKM. The CDR3 reads CASRLAGGLSYNEQFF. The CDR3 region has the DNA TGTGCCAGCAGGCTAGCGGGGGGACTTTCCTACAATGAGCAGTTCTTC.

This sequence joins TRBV18 and TRBJ1-5; no clear D. The V end was cut by 2 bases, the J end by 2 bases, with 13 bases between. Germline V gives CDR1 KGHSH, CDR2 LQKENI. This CDR3 spans 16 amino acids. The CDR3 DNA is TGTGCCAGCTCACCATACGGAAACAGTGGCAATCAGCCCCAGCATTTT. Translated, it gives CASSPYGNSGNQPQHF.

The chain couples TRBV18 to TRBJ1-3; D gene uncertain. V lost 6 bases and J lost 0, with 6 bases in between. The CDR3 runs to 13 residues. Germline CDR1 and CDR2: KGHSH and LQKENI. This CDR3 reads CASSPNSGNTIYF. The CDR3 DNA reads TGTGCCAGCTCGCCAAACTCTGGAAACACCATATATTTT. The whole variable domain, remainder taken from reference TRBV18 and TRBJ1-3, is NAGVMQNPRHLVRRRGQEARLRCSPMKGHSHVYWYRQLPEEGLKFMVYLQKENIIDESGMPKERFSAEFPKEGPSILRIQQVVRGDSAAYFCASSPNSGNTIYFGEGSWLTVV.

The chain combines TRBV7-6 with TRBJ2-7; D is perhaps TRBD2 (6 bases). This CDR3 contains 17 residues. The V end was cut by 2 bases, the J end by 2 bases, with 19 bases between. Looked up from germline, CDR1 is SGHVS and CDR2 is FNYEAQ. The CDR3 sequence: CASSLNSGWRETYEQYF. The CDR3 coding sequence is TGTGCCAGCAGCTTAAACTCGGGGTGGCGGGAAACCTACGAGCAGTACTTC.

The gene calls are TRBV2 and TRBJ2-7, with 9 bases lining up with TRBD1. The CDR3 contains 14 residues. V shed 4 bases, J shed 3 bases, and the junction held 4 bases outside the gene matches. The V gene's germline CDR1 is SNHLY and CDR2 FYNNEI. The CDR3, as DNA: TGTGCCAGCAGTGCCGGGACAGGGCACTACGAGCAGTACTTC. Translated, it gives CASSAGTGHYEQYF.

V usage is TRBV5-1 and J usage is TRBJ2-1, with 9 bases that match TRBD2. The germline CDR1 and CDR2 sequences are SGHRS and YFSETQ. Trimming at V came to 3 bases and at J to 7 bases, leaving 8 bases not matched to a gene. There are 15 residues in the CDR3. CDR3 coding DNA: TGCGCCAGCAGCTGGGGCGGGGGGGTGAGGAATGAGCAGTTCTTC. It specifies CASSWGGGVRNEQFF.

The V call is TRBV11-2, the J call TRBJ2-7; possibly TRBD1 for D (6 bases). The V end lost 5 bases, the J end lost 0 bases, and 17 bases lay between the germline ends. The germline gives CDR1 SGHAT, CDR2 FQNNGV. This CDR3 has 16 amino acids. The CDR3: CASSLNSGQSSYEQYF. The CDR3 nucleotides are TGTGCCAGCAGCCTTAACTCTGGACAGAGCTCCTACGAGCAGTACTTC.

This chain links TRBV4-1 with TRBJ2-6, with TRBD2 identical over 13 bases. Trimming took 5 bases from V and 0 from J; bases not matched to a gene: 7. Germline V gene data show CDR1 as MGHRA and CDR2 as YSYEKL. The CDR3 loop spans 19 amino acids. The CDR3 region is CASSVPGLAGPSGANVLTF. Written as DNA, the CDR3 is TGCGCCAGCAGCGTCCCGGGACTAGCGGGGCCCTCTGGGGCCAACGTCCTGACTTTC.

The rearrangement uses TRBV18 and TRBJ2-7, with TRBD2 identical over 13 bases. This CDR3 comprises 17 residues. The V gene's germline CDR1 is KGHSH and CDR2 LQKENI. V trimming: 6 bases; J trimming: 2 bases; junction bases outside the gene matches: 10. The chain's CDR3 is CASSPWTSGRGAYEQYF. CDR3 in DNA: TGTGCCAGCTCCCCCTGGACTAGCGGGAGAGGCGCCTACGAGCAGTACTTC.

This sequence joins TRBV6-1 and TRBJ1-5; possible D gene TRBD1, 5 bases. Germline lookup yields CDR1 MNHNS and CDR2 SASEGT. This CDR3 spans 13 amino acids. Trimming took 6 bases from V and 3 from J, leaving 9 bases between them. Here the CDR3 reads CASRPQANQPQHF. The DNA of the CDR3 is TGTGCCAGCAGACCACAGGCCAATCAGCCCCAGCATTTT.

V and J are TRBV27 and TRBJ1-2, with D unclear. This CDR3 region has 14 residues. From germline, CDR1 is MNHEY and CDR2 SMNVEV (reference sequence). V lost 3 bases and J lost 8, with 16 bases in between. CDR3 loop: CASSLAREERGYTF. The CDR3 DNA reads TGTGCCAGCAGTTTGGCACGGGAGGAAAGAGGCTACACCTTC.

The rearrangement joins TRBV28 to TRBJ1-5; weak D call: TRBD1 (5 bases). CDR3 size: 15 residues. Germline V gene data show CDR1 as MDHEN and CDR2 as SYDVKM. Trimming shortened V by 1 base and J by 4 bases, and 11 bases separated the two germline ends. The CDR3 spells CASSLFVQGNQPQHF. In DNA form, the CDR3 reads TGTGCCAGCAGTTTATTCGTCCAGGGAAATCAGCCCCAGCATTTT.

The chain joins TRBV7-8 to TRBJ2-7; D gene uncertain. The germline V gene encodes CDR1 SGHVS and CDR2 FQNEAQ. V lost 1 base to trimming and J lost 3 bases, with 1 base between them. CDR3 length: 11 residues. CDR3 protein: CASSLVYEQYF. The CDR3 DNA is TGTGCCAGCAGCTTAGTCTACGAGCAGTACTTC.

The chain carries TRBV30 and TRBJ1-6, with TRBD1 matching 9 bases. Losses at the gene ends were 2 bases for V and 9 bases for J; bases not matched to a gene: 8. The CDR3 extends over 15 amino acids. From germline, CDR1 is GTSNPN and CDR2 SVGIG (reference sequence). The CDR3 here is CAWSKGQGAGSPLHF. CDR3 DNA: TGTGCCTGGAGTAAGGGACAGGGTGCGGGTTCACCCCTCCACTTT.

This rearrangement joins TRBV14 to TRBJ2-7; D uncertain. CDR3 size: 13 residues. Germline lookup yields CDR1 SGHDN and CDR2 FVKESK. V was pared by 0 bases and J by 2 bases, with 5 bases between. The CDR3, as DNA: TGTGCCAGCAGCCAAGATGGGCCCTACGAGCAGTACTTC. This translates into CASSQDGPYEQYF.

The V and J genes are TRBV11-2 and TRBJ2-5; D is unresolved. Germline-derived CDR1 and CDR2 are SGHAT and FQNNGV. The CDR3 totals 12 residues. Between the trimmed V and J ends, which lost 5 bases and 3 bases, there was a span of 7 bases. This chain's CDR3 is CASSPPEETQYF. The CDR3, as DNA: TGTGCCAGCAGCCCCCCAGAAGAGACCCAGTACTTC.

The V call is TRBV6-2 or TRBV6-3, the J call TRBJ1-1; D call uncertain. The V and J ends lost 0 bases and 4 bases respectively, with 12 bases between them. Looked up from germline, CDR1 is MNHEY and CDR2 is SVGEGT. The CDR3 is made up of 15 amino acids. CDR3 DNA: TGTGCCAGCAGTTACTCGGTAGGGATGAGCACTGAAGCTTTCTTT. Amino acid sequence: CASSYSVGMSTEAFF.

The chain couples TRBV30 to TRBJ1-6; D gene unclear. V lost 2 bases and J 0 bases, leaving 14 bases between the germline ends. The CDR3 runs to 17 residues. Germline loops: CDR1 GTSNPN, CDR2 SVGIG (reference sequence). CDR3 sequence (DNA): TGTGCCTGGAGTTCGACCCTAACCAGCTCCTATAATTCACCCCTCCACTTT. This gives the protein CAWSSTLTSSYNSPLHF.

This chain connects TRBV6-5 to TRBJ2-3; 9 bases agree with TRBD1. This CDR3 is 14 amino acids long. CDR1 is MNHEY and CDR2 is SVGAGI in the germline V gene. With V trimmed by 6 bases and J by 1 base, 2 bases remained unmatched. CDR3 in DNA: TGTGCCAGCAGCCGGGACAGGGGCACAGATACGCAGTATTTT. Its translation: CASSRDRGTDTQYF.

Points on this clone: The sample has other DNA sequences that encode this CDR3 too. The chain recombines TRBV7-9 with TRBJ2-7; D remains unclear. The ends were cut back, 3 bases at V and 5 bases at J, with 8 bases in the middle. The germline CDR1 and CDR2 sequences are SEHNR and FQNEAQ (reference sequence). This CDR3 has 12 residues. DNA for the CDR3: TGTGCCAGCAGCTTTCTCGGCGACGAGCAGTACTTC. Translation: CASSFLGDEQYF.

The chain recombines TRBV14 with TRBJ1-1, with a weak D call TRBD1 (5 bases). CDR3 length: 14 residues. With 4 bases removed from V and 4 bases from J, the gap between germline ends came to 13 bases. Per germline, CDR1 SGHDN and CDR2 FVKESK. CDR3 loop: CASSLSRAATEAFF. DNA for the CDR3: TGTGCCAGCAGCCTTAGCAGGGCCGCCACTGAAGCTTTCTTT.

J is TRBJ2-5 and V is TRBV2, with D perhaps matching TRBD2 (5 bases). Germline CDR1 reads SNHLY; CDR2 reads FYNNEI. The CDR3 contains 16 residues. V was clipped by 1 base and J by 1 base, with 13 bases between them. The CDR3 DNA sequence: TGTGCCAGCAGTGAAGAAGCAGCTAGCAGCCAAGAGACCCAGTACTTC. Residues: CASSEEAASSQETQYF. Complete variable domain (other parts from reference TRBV2 and TRBJ2-5): EPEVTQTPSHQVTQMGQEVILRCVPISNHLYFYWYRQILGQKVEFLVSFYNNEISEKSEIFDDQFSVERPDGSNFTLKIRSTKLEDSAMYFCASSEEAASSQETQYFGPGTRLLVL.

V is TRBV6-2 or TRBV6-3 and J is TRBJ2-7, with D unresolved. CDR1 and CDR2 from the germline V gene are MNHEY and SVGEGT. This CDR3 has 13 residues. V was trimmed by 5 bases and J by 7 bases, leaving 15 bases between them. CDR3 loop: CASSPRRLGEQYF. The CDR3, as DNA: TGTGCCAGCAGTCCCCGACGGCTTGGGGAGCAGTACTTC.

The chain uses TRBV18 and TRBJ2-1; TRBD2 matches at 8 bases. CDR1 is KGHSH, CDR2 LQKENI, per germline. V lost 6 bases and J lost 9; bases outside the gene matches: 4. This CDR3 spans 12 amino acids. CDR3 amino acids: CASSTGGGEQFF. In DNA form, the CDR3 reads TGTGCCAGCTCTACCGGGGGGGGTGAGCAGTTCTTC.

This clone has just a few counts. DNA for the CDR3: TGCAGTGCTAGTGAACAGGGGCCGCGCAATCAGCCCCAGCATTTT. This gives the protein CSASEQGPRNQPQHF. J is TRBJ1-5 and V is TRBV20-1; 7 bases match TRBD1. This CDR3 has 15 amino acids. Germline assignment: CDR1 DFQATT and CDR2 SNEGSKA (reference sequence). Germline trimming cut 3 bases from V and 2 bases from J; bases unmatched to any gene: 7.

This clone was detected only once. V is TRBV25-1 and J is TRBJ2-7; D gene ambiguous. This CDR3 spans 11 amino acids. Germline lookup yields CDR1 MGHDK and CDR2 SYGVNS. V lost 5 bases and J lost 3, with 5 bases in between. The CDR3 here is CASSPGYEQYF. The CDR3 coding sequence is TGTGCCAGCAGTCCGGGCTACGAGCAGTACTTC.